This TCR beta chain is from a study of blood T cell repertoires in COVID-19. Study-wide background: Some COVID-19 samples were acute and others convalescent; all came from the United States, Italy and Spain. From T cells, B-cell-depleted T cells, or PBMCs came the material, which was cDNA or gDNA.

Germline V gene lookup returns CDR1 SQVTM and CDR2 ANQGSEA. Germline trimming cut 7 bases from V and 0 bases from J; bases unmatched to any gene: 5. The length of the CDR3 is 13 residues. As originally analysed: Amplifying reference gene primers gave estimates of nucleated cell counts. TCRdb's copy holds only in-frame clones and misses some; the assay was immunoSEQ multiplex PCR. V and J calls and clone size are as listed in that table; D and trimming were resolved from the DNA. The table lists roughly 250,000 clones, approximately 82% of them singletons. The receptor was derived from an elderly woman with active or convalescent COVID-19. This chain links TRBV29-1 with TRBJ1-1, with 7 bases fitting TRBD1. Material for sequencing was peripheral blood. In DNA, the CDR3 is TGCAGCGGGGCCGACAGGGTGAACACTGAAGCTTTCTTT. Its protein product is CSGADRVNTEAFF.